One and the same sample provided the 11 T cell receptor beta chains below, sequenced in a study of T cells after yellow fever vaccination. TCRdb ran MiXCR on the 5' RACE reads and lists one entry per CDR3 protein. The repertoire has just over 300,000 distinct CDR3 sequences, about 3.5% of them found once; the top ten carry less than 25%. The material was PBMCs, obtained on the day of the yellow fever booster vaccination. The receptor source for this set is a young man who received the YFV17D yellow fever vaccine.

V usage is TRBV10-3 and J usage is TRBJ1-1, with TRBD1 matching 7 bases. The CDR3 is 15 amino acids. The V gene end was trimmed by 0 bases and the J gene end by 5 bases; junction bases not matched to a gene: 6. Looked up from germline, CDR1 is ENHRY and CDR2 is SYGVKD. Here the CDR3 reads CAISESRGRRTEAFF. The DNA for the CDR3 is TGTGCCATCAGTGAGTCAAGGGGGCGCAGGACTGAAGCTTTCTTT.

This clonotype was recorded many times. The chain has TRBV21-1 and TRBJ2-1; TRBD2, as called in the table, went unchecked against the DNA. TRBV21-1 is given as a pseudogene. The CDR3 contains 15 residues. CDR3 residues: CASSKGRTSRSEQFF. The CDR3 coding sequence is TGTGCCAGCAGCAAAGGCAGGACTAGTAGATCTGAGCAGTTCTTC.

This clonotype was recorded many times. The chain joins TRBV7-2 to TRBJ2-3; D not resolved. The CDR3 covers 10 residues. Germline CDR1 SGHTA, CDR2 FQGNSA. The V and J ends lost 8 bases and 2 bases respectively, with 2 bases between them. The CDR3 DNA is TGTGCCAGCGCCACAGATACGCAGTATTTT. This sequence encodes CASATDTQYF.

This clonotype has at least ten counts. The chain links TRBV4-1 to TRBJ1-2; D may be TRBD1 (6 bases). CDR1 is MGHRA and CDR2 is YSYEKL in the germline V gene. CDR3 length equals 17 residues. V gave up 1 base and J gave up 0 bases, with 15 bases separating them. CDR3 sequence reads: CASSQVPGASPNYGYTF. The CDR3 nucleotides read TGCGCCAGCAGCCAAGTTCCAGGGGCCTCACCTAACTATGGCTACACCTTC.

This clonotype occurred a few times. This chain joins TRBV12-3 or TRBV12-4 and TRBJ2-5, with D perhaps being TRBD1 or TRBD2 (6 bases each). This CDR3 region has 16 residues. Trimming pared 3 bases from V and 0 bases from J, leaving 14 bases between. For the CDR3, the DNA is TGTGCCAGCAGTTTGTATCGGGGGCAGTACCAAGAGACCCAGTACTTC. Its protein is CASSLYRGQYQETQYF.

This clonotype was counted ten times or more. J is TRBJ2-1 and V is TRBV7-9; a weak D match, TRBD1 (5 bases). The CDR3 consists of 15 residues. CDR1 SEHNR and CDR2 FQNEAQ come from the germline V gene (reference sequence). V was pared by 2 bases and J by 2 bases, with 10 bases between. CDR3 nucleotides: TGTGCCAGCAGCTTACTACAGGCTACCTACAATGAGCAGTTCTTC. Its protein product is CASSLLQATYNEQFF.

This clonotype was seen a handful of times. The V call is TRBV5-1, the J call TRBJ2-5, with 11 positions matching TRBD1. The germline gives CDR1 SGHRS, CDR2 YFSETQ. J lost 2 bases, V lost 6 bases, and 6 bases had no gene match. CDR3 length: 15 amino acids. As DNA, the CDR3 is TGCGCCAGCACCACTGGGACAGGGGGTCAAGAGACCCAGTACTTC. Translating it yields CASTTGTGGQETQYF.

This clonotype was seen ten or more times. This chain connects TRBV7-2 to TRBJ1-1, with TRBD1 identical over 10 bases. V lost 6 bases and J lost 3; bases outside the gene matches: 7. Germline lookup yields CDR1 SGHTA and CDR2 FQGNSA. This CDR3 contains 15 residues. The CDR3 DNA follows: TGTGCCAGCAGGCGACAGGGGGCAGCGGACACTGAAGCTTTCTTT. Amino acid sequence: CASRRQGAADTEAFF.

The sample holds a few counts of this clonotype. V and J are TRBV3-1 and TRBJ2-2; 9 bases are shared with TRBD2. The V gene's germline CDR1 is LGHDT and CDR2 YNNKEL (reference sequence). CDR3 length: 15 residues. V lost 3 bases to trimming and J lost 6 bases; unmatched junction nucleotides: 5. The CDR3 DNA sequence: TGTGCCAGCAGCCAGGGACTAGCTGCCCCCGGGGAGCTGTTTTTT. As protein: CASSQGLAAPGELFF.

This clonotype was counted many times. This rearrangement joins TRBV7-9 to TRBJ1-1, with a possible D match to TRBD1 (5 bases). Trimming took off 2 bases at V and 2 bases at J, with 15 bases between the two ends. There are 16 residues in the CDR3. From germline, CDR1 is SEHNR and CDR2 FQNEAQ (reference sequence). The CDR3 nucleotides read TGTGCCAGCAGCTTATTCGCGTTGGGGGGAAACACTGAAGCTTTCTTT. It specifies CASSLFALGGNTEAFF.

This clonotype appeared a few times. The J gene is TRBJ2-1, the V gene TRBV7-2; 9 bases agree with TRBD1. CDR3 length: 15 residues. The J segment lost 7 bases and the V segment lost 5 bases, leaving 9 bases of the junction unmatched. From germline, CDR1 is SGHTA and CDR2 FQGNSA. The CDR3 loop is CASSGRDRVINEQFF. CDR3 nucleotide sequence: TGTGCCAGCAGCGGCCGGGACAGGGTAATAAATGAGCAGTTCTTC.